This T cell receptor (beta chain) stems from a study of control samples from healthy donors and cancer patients. Per the germline V gene, CDR1 is SGHDT and CDR2 is YYEEEE. V lost 1 base to trimming and J lost 4 bases, with 3 bases between them. The CDR3 extends over 12 amino acids. Libraries were prepared by immunoSEQ multiplex PCR; TCRdb keeps only in-frame clonotypes and omits some of them. The sample includes about 140,000 clones, approximately 94% of them seen just once. The source material was blood. The gene calls are TRBV5-6 and TRBJ1-5; D is undetermined. The source is a man aged 35 to 55 in good health. DNA of the CDR3: TGTGCCAGCAGCTTGAGGAATCAGCCCCAGCATTTT. This encodes CASSLRNQPQHF. Full variable domain (outside the CDR3, taken from reference TRBV5-6 and TRBJ1-5): DAGVTQSPTHLIKTRGQQVTLRCSPKSGHDTVSWYQQALGQGPQFIFQYYEEEERQRGNFPDRFSGHQFPNYSSELNVNALLLGDSALYLCASSLRNQPQHFGDGTRLSIL.